Here is one T cell receptor beta chain with its context. The antigen is not known. The germline gives CDR1 KGHSH, CDR2 LQKENI. V shed 0 bases and J shed 8 bases, with 13 bases lying between them. This CDR3 contains 15 residues. The source of the sample is a study of T cell responses to AZD1222 COVID-19 vaccine. Overall study results and limits: Reportedly, close to half of spike-specific TCRs are directed against unmutated variant regions. Sampling captured repertoires only after the peak T cell response. Donors skewed white British and female; clonal diversity was possibly underestimated.

Here immunoSEQ multiplex PCR was the method, and the copy in TCRdb shows in-frame clones only, minus some. The repertoire holds about 83,000 clones, with more than 75% as singletons. The sequenced sample was peripheral blood, obtained on day 0 of MenACWY control vaccination. This clonotype was sampled from an adult in good health. V usage is TRBV18 and J usage is TRBJ1-4, with D possibly being TRBD1 (5 bases). The CDR3 DNA is TGTGCCAGCTCACCACCGGTGGTGACAGCAGAAAAACTGTTTTTT. This translates into CASSPPVVTAEKLFF.